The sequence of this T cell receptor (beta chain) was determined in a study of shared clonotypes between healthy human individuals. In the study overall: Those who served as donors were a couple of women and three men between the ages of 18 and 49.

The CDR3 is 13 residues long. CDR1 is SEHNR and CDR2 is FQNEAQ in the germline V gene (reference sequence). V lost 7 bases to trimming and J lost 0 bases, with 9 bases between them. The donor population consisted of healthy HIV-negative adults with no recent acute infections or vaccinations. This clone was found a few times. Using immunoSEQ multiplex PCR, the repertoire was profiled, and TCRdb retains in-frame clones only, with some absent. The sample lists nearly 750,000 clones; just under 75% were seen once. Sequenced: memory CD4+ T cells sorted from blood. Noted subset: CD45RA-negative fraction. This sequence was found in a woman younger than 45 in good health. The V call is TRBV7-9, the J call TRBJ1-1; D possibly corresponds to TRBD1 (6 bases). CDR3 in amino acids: CASTGAMNTEAFF. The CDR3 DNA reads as TGTGCCAGCACGGGGGCCATGAACACTGAAGCTTTCTTT.